This T cell receptor beta chain emerged from a study of cytomegalovirus exposure and HLA in healthy donors. PCR involved 60 Vbeta and 13 Jbeta primers. Method: immunoSEQ multiplex PCR; TCRdb's copy keeps in-frame clones and lacks some. The sample gives about 110,000 clones, 15% of which show up once; 1.5% to 2% is in the top ten. The study, taken as a whole, reports: In vitro data verified a few CMV-associated chains as specific for CMV antigens.

Comment on this clone: Its matching antigen is unknown.

Germline loops: CDR1 SQVTM, CDR2 ANQGSEA. The CDR3 covers 14 residues. J gave up 6 bases and V 5 bases, and 12 bases lay outside the gene matches. The chain has TRBV29-1 and TRBJ1-2; 7 nucleotides agree with TRBD1. The sequencing input was PBMCs. The source is a woman under 30 in good health and CMV-seronegative. The CDR3 region has the DNA TGCAGCGTTACCAGACAGGGAATGGTGAATGGCTACACCTTC. Its protein is CSVTRQGMVNGYTF.